The TCR beta chain described here comes from a study of CD8 T cells in ankylosing spondylitis. Each CDR3 protein is one row after TCRdb ran MiXCR on the 5' RACE reads. The data contain about 250,000 distinct CDR3 sequences, roughly 32% of them singletons. Concerning this clonotype: Its antigen is unidentified.

Study-wide findings and caveats: Previously reported in reactive arthritis synovial fluid and blood were some of the motif variants. Reportedly, significant enrichment of disease-linked clones occurred in matched ankylosing spondylitis synovial fluid.

Germline V lookup: CDR1 SGHTA, CDR2 FQGNSA. V was cut by 1 base and J by 5 bases, with 11 bases left in between. This CDR3 spans 14 amino acids. This receptor was taken from a male donor with ankylosing spondylitis or in good health (not recorded which). Input material: blood, either unsorted or a sorted T cell fraction (not recorded which). The chain carries TRBV7-2 and TRBJ1-2, with D unclear. The CDR3 DNA reads as TGTGCCAGCAGCTTAGGGGAAGCCGTTTATGGCTACACCTTC. Its protein product is CASSLGEAVYGYTF. Full variable domain (outside the CDR3, taken from reference TRBV7-2 and TRBJ1-2): GAGVSQSPSNKVTEKGKDVELRCDPISGHTALYWYRQSLGQGLEFLIYFQGNSAPDKSGLPSDRFSAERTGGSVSTLTIQRTQQEDSAVYLCASSLGEAVYGYTFGSGTRLTVV.